Sequencing of this T cell receptor beta chain was carried out in a study of cytomegalovirus exposure and HLA in healthy donors. The overall study: HLA-typed donors were the source of around 80 million unique TCRs, which an early data release held.

A note on this clone: Its antigen is not known.

The germline gives CDR1 SQVTM, CDR2 ANQGSEA. This CDR3 has 12 amino acids. V lost 7 bases, J lost 6 bases, and 4 bases stayed unmatched. Primers included in the PCR were 60 Vbeta and 13 Jbeta primers. TCRdb keeps only in-frame clones here, not all; method: immunoSEQ multiplex PCR. This sample has tens of thousands of clones; about 78% occur once, and the top ten carry around 6.4%. Study observations and caveats: Analysis performed later found more than 15,000 TCR beta sequences associated with HLA alleles at 0.05 false discovery rate. The authors considered a cluster of highly shared sequence variants likely to be a sequencing artifact. An ancestry cluster, one associated with Asian ancestry, reportedly showed fewer N-insertions than the 666-donor mean in a later analysis.

Sequenced input: PBMCs. The gene calls are TRBV29-1 and TRBJ2-1, with 9 positions matching TRBD2. The clonotype originates from a man aged 18 to 30 in good health and CMV-seropositive. The CDR3 region is CSAVLAGNEQFF. The DNA for the CDR3 is TGCAGCGCCGTACTAGCGGGCAATGAGCAGTTCTTC.